These 24 T cell receptor beta chains were all obtained from the same sample, sequenced in a study of shared T cell receptors in the human thymus. Only in-frame clones appear in the TCRdb table, and some are missing; sequencing was by immunoSEQ multiplex PCR. The sample includes some 660,000 clones, around 87% seen only once; the top ten take about 0.0094%. These data also formed part of another study, on human thymus T cells.

The sample comprised thymocytes. The receptor source for this set is a boy under two years old with a congenital heart defect.

The V gene is TRBV11-2, the J gene TRBJ1-1; 10 bases map to TRBD1. The CDR3 has 17 amino acids. Per germline, CDR1 SGHAT and CDR2 FQNNGV. Unmatched junction bases numbered 12, after V lost 7 bases and J lost 1 base. CDR3 in DNA: TGTGCCAGCACCGAAAGCGGGACAGGGGTTAAGAACACTGAAGCTTTCTTT. This sequence encodes CASTESGTGVKNTEAFF.

This clone was counted a single time. The chain combines TRBV7-2 with TRBJ2-1, with D possibly TRBD2 on 5 matching bases. From germline, CDR1 is SGHTA and CDR2 FQGNSA. Trimming took off 3 bases at V and 6 bases at J, with 9 bases between the two ends. The CDR3 runs to 13 residues. DNA for the CDR3: TGTGCCAGCAGCTTCCCTGGAGGCAATGAGCAGTTCTTC. Its translation: CASSFPGGNEQFF. The full variable domain, its missing parts supplied by reference TRBV7-2 and TRBJ2-1, is GAGVSQSPSNKVTEKGKDVELRCDPISGHTALYWYRQSLGQGLEFLIYFQGNSAPDKSGLPSDRFSAERTGGSVSTLTIQRTQQEDSAVYLCASSFPGGNEQFFGPGTRLTVL.

Only a few counts were recorded for this clone. The genes are TRBV7-8 and TRBJ1-5; D is undetermined. Trimming took 1 base from V and 6 from J, leaving 19 bases between them. CDR1 is SGHVS and CDR2 is FQNEAQ in the germline V gene. This CDR3 has 17 residues. The DNA of the CDR3 is TGTGCCAGCAGCTTAGGCTCCCGGGTTTTAGGCCGTCAGCCCCAGCATTTT. Translating gives CASSLGSRVLGRQPQHF.

A note on this clone: One end of the junction fails to match germline, which may point to a read error. The same CDR3 is also encoded by other DNA sequences in this sample. The DNA of the CDR3 is TGTGCCAGTAGCTTAGAGAGCTCTGGAAACACCATATATTTT. This translates into CASSLESSGNTIYF. The rearrangement joins TRBV5-4 to TRBJ1-3; D unresolved. Germline CDR1 reads SGHNT; CDR2 reads YYREEE (reference sequence). The CDR3 runs to 14 residues. Drawing the rest from reference TRBV5-4 and TRBJ1-3, the complete variable domain is ETGVTQSPTHLIKTRGQQVTLRCSSQSGHNTVSWYQQALGQGPQFIFQYYREEENGRGNFPPRFSGLQFPNYSSELNVNALELDDSALYLCASSLESSGNTIYFGEGSWLTVV.

The chain joins TRBV10-3 to TRBJ2-2, with 8 bases matching TRBD1. Germline V gene lookup returns CDR1 ENHRY and CDR2 SYGVKD. CDR3 size: 16 residues. V lost 6 bases and J lost 4; bases outside the gene matches: 10. CDR3 protein: CAIRMTGAGGTGELFF. For the CDR3, the DNA is TGTGCCATCAGGATGACAGGGGCGGGCGGCACCGGGGAGCTGTTTTTT.

This sequence joins TRBV6-7 and TRBJ2-7; D is unresolved. TRBV6-7 is designated an ORF whose function remains uncertain. Between the trimmed V and J ends, which lost 7 bases and 4 bases, there was a span of 14 bases. This CDR3 comprises 13 residues. The CDR3 DNA sequence: TGTGCCAGCAATAGGATCTCGAGGTACGAGCAGTACTTC. This translates into CASNRISRYEQYF.

This clone was seen a single time. V and J are TRBV30 and TRBJ1-6; 7 bases align to TRBD1. The CDR3 sequence is 19 residues long. Germline V gives CDR1 GTSNPN, CDR2 SVGIG (reference sequence). V lost 0 bases, J lost 0 bases, and 11 bases stayed unmatched. The CDR3 spells CAWSVPQGTVSSYNSPLHF. The CDR3 DNA sequence: TGTGCCTGGAGTGTACCCCAAGGGACAGTGAGCTCCTATAATTCACCCCTCCACTTT.

This rearrangement joins TRBV10-2 to TRBJ2-7; 8 bases agree with TRBD2. J was trimmed by 0 bases and V by 3 bases; bases with no gene match: 7. Germline loops: CDR1 WSHSY, CDR2 SAAADI. The CDR3 runs 16 residues. CDR3 coding DNA: TGCGCCAGCAGTGAAAGCGGGAGCGCCTACTCCTACGAGCAGTACTTC. This sequence encodes CASSESGSAYSYEQYF.

CDR3 in amino acids: CASRGRMNTEAFF. The CDR3 coding sequence is TGTGCCAGCAGGGGGCGCATGAACACTGAAGCTTTCTTT. J is TRBJ1-1 and V is TRBV27; tentatively, D is TRBD1 (5 bases). CDR1 MNHEY and CDR2 SMNVEV come from the germline V gene (reference sequence). V was trimmed by 6 bases and J by 0 bases, leaving 8 bases between them. The CDR3 loop spans 13 amino acids.

This chain uses TRBV27 with TRBJ1-6; no reliable D call. The CDR3 contains 15 residues. Between the trimmed V and J ends, which lost 6 bases and 0 bases, there was a span of 9 bases. Germline V lookup: CDR1 MNHEY, CDR2 SMNVEV (reference sequence). The CDR3 here is CASSQTSSYNSPLHF. For the CDR3, the DNA is TGTGCCAGCAGCCAAACCAGCTCCTATAATTCACCCCTCCACTTT.

The J gene is TRBJ2-5, the V gene TRBV5-1; maybe TRBD2 (6 bases). Germline lookup yields CDR1 SGHRS and CDR2 YFSETQ. The length of the CDR3 is 17 residues. V lost 2 bases to trimming and J lost 3 bases, with 20 bases between them. The CDR3 here is CASSLKAGILTKETQYF. CDR3 DNA: TGCGCCAGCAGCTTAAAGGCGGGAATCCTAACCAAAGAGACCCAGTACTTC.

CDR3 DNA: TGCGCCAGCAGCAGGTTAAGGGGGAGCACTGAAGCTTTCTTT. Protein: CASSRLRGSTEAFF. The chain is built from TRBV5-1 and TRBJ1-1; D may be TRBD1 (6 bases). This CDR3 is built from 14 residues. Trimming removed 4 bases from V and 4 bases from J, with 14 bases in between. Germline V CDR1 and CDR2: SGHRS, YFSETQ.

This clone has only one observation. V is TRBV27 and J is TRBJ2-7, with a weak D call TRBD2 (5 bases). V lost 2 bases and J 6 bases, leaving 8 bases between the germline ends. The CDR3 is 12 amino acids. Germline V CDR1 and CDR2: MNHEY, SMNVEV (reference sequence). CDR3 sequence: CASSLDAGEQYF. CDR3 DNA sequence: TGTGCCAGCAGTTTAGACGCGGGCGAGCAGTACTTC.

The chain recombines TRBV27 with TRBJ2-4; D is possibly TRBD2 (6 bases). This CDR3 spans 17 amino acids. With 5 bases removed from V and 9 bases from J, the gap between germline ends came to 26 bases. Per germline, CDR1 MNHEY and CDR2 SMNVEV (reference sequence). The CDR3 here is CASSNSRTTNENGIQYF. In DNA, the CDR3 is TGTGCCAGCAGTAACTCAAGGACTACAAATGAGAATGGCATTCAGTACTTC.

The J gene is TRBJ2-2, the V gene TRBV15; 12 nucleotides align to TRBD2. CDR3 size: 18 residues. CDR1 and CDR2 (germline): LNHNV, YYDKDF (reference sequence). J gave up 9 bases and V 3 bases, and 14 bases lay outside the gene matches. CDR3 bases: TGTGCCACCAGCAGCGGAAGGGGGCCTAGCGGGGGGGCAAGGGAGCTGTTTTTT. The encoded protein is CATSSGRGPSGGARELFF.

The chain is built from TRBV11-2 and TRBJ2-7; D perhaps matches TRBD1 (6 bases). Deletions cut 0 bases from V and 2 bases from J, with 8 bases between. Germline lookup yields CDR1 SGHAT and CDR2 FQNNGV. This CDR3 comprises 14 residues. The CDR3 DNA is TGTGCCAGCAGCTTAGACCCAGGGGCCTACGAGCAGTACTTC. Its protein product is CASSLDPGAYEQYF.

V usage is TRBV2 and J usage is TRBJ2-1; weak D call: TRBD2 (6 bases). The CDR3 contains 14 residues. Germline values: CDR1 SNHLY, CDR2 FYNNEI. Trimming took 7 bases from V and 3 from J, leaving 13 bases between them. The DNA for the CDR3 is TGTGCCAGCAAGTGGCGGGGAGGCTACAATGAGCAGTTCTTC. This codes for CASKWRGGYNEQFF. Full variable domain (missing parts from reference TRBV2 and TRBJ2-1): EPEVTQTPSHQVTQMGQEVILRCVPISNHLYFYWYRQILGQKVEFLVSFYNNEISEKSEIFDDQFSVERPDGSNFTLKIRSTKLEDSAMYFCASKWRGGYNEQFFGPGTRLTVL.

This chain joins TRBV5-1 and TRBJ1-4, with a tentative D call TRBD1 (5 bases). V was trimmed by 1 base and J by 0 bases, leaving 7 bases between them. CDR1 SGHRS and CDR2 YFSETQ come from the germline V gene. CDR3 length: 15 amino acids. The CDR3 loop reads CASSLQQATNEKLFF. In DNA, the CDR3 is TGCGCCAGCAGCTTGCAACAGGCAACTAATGAAAAACTGTTTTTT.

This CDR3 reads CASREWAPHNYGYTF. Written as DNA, the CDR3 is TGCGCCAGCAGGGAATGGGCCCCACATAACTATGGCTACACCTTC. The chain recombines TRBV5-1 with TRBJ1-2; D is unclear. Germline V gives CDR1 SGHRS, CDR2 YFSETQ. V lost 5 bases, J lost 1 base, and 15 bases lay in between. This CDR3 comprises 15 residues.

This chain links TRBV29-1 with TRBJ2-3, with 9 bases matching TRBD1. This CDR3 contains 15 residues. In germline, CDR1 is SQVTM, CDR2 ANQGSEA. The junction had 12 bases not matched to a gene; V was cut back by 7 bases and J by 4 bases. CDR3 protein: CSAWGTGRFADTQYF. CDR3 DNA: TGCAGCGCCTGGGGGACAGGGAGGTTTGCAGATACGCAGTATTTT.

This chain links TRBV6-4 with TRBJ1-5, with 10 positions matching TRBD1. The V gene's germline CDR1 is MRHNA and CDR2 SNTAGT. The CDR3 consists of 16 residues. Trimming cost V 4 bases and J 7 bases; bases outside gene matches: 10. Here the CDR3 reads CASSGRQGAREQPQHF. For the CDR3, the DNA is TGTGCCAGCAGTGGGAGACAGGGGGCGAGGGAACAGCCCCAGCATTTT.

This clone was recorded once. The J gene is TRBJ1-5, the V gene TRBV6-7, with 7 bases lining up with TRBD1. TRBV6-7 is classed as an ORF, of uncertain function. The CDR3 spans 14 residues. V shed 6 bases and J 3 bases; nucleotides not matched to a gene: 5. CDR3 amino acids: CASRPRGFNQPQHF. The CDR3 nucleotides read TGTGCCAGCAGACCCAGGGGGTTCAATCAGCCCCAGCATTTT.

The chain has TRBV15 and TRBJ1-1; 7 bases are shared with TRBD1. With 1 base clipped from V and 3 bases from J, the junction kept 8 bases outside the gene matches. The CDR3 totals 16 residues. Germline loops: CDR1 LNHNV, CDR2 YYDKDF (reference sequence). The CDR3 nucleotides read TGTGCCACCAGCAGAGGAAAGACAGGGTTGGACACTGAAGCTTTCTTT. Its translation is CATSRGKTGLDTEAFF.

The rearrangement links TRBV7-2 to TRBJ1-1, with 7 positions matching TRBD1. The CDR3 loop spans 16 amino acids. Germline loops: CDR1 SGHTA, CDR2 FQGNSA. V was pared by 6 bases and J by 2 bases, with 12 bases of the junction left unmatched. The DNA for the CDR3 is TGTGCCAGCAGTCCCACAGGGGTTCTACATAACACTGAAGCTTTCTTT. It is translated as CASSPTGVLHNTEAFF.